This is a list of T cell receptor beta chains from one sample in a study of T cell responses to AZD1222 COVID-19 vaccine. Sequenced by immunoSEQ multiplex PCR; TCRdb stores in-frame clones only, minus some. The table lists over 130,000 clones, under 90% of them singletons, with approximately 1.8% in the top ten. This sample comprised peripheral blood, obtained 28 days after the second AZD1222 dose. The receptors originated from an adult who received the AZD1222 COVID-19 vaccine. Each CDR3 is given with its conserved first and last residue. Fields, in order: CDR3 length, V gene, J gene, CDR3 protein.

len: 15; v_gene: TRBV19; j_gene: TRBJ1-2; CDR3aa: CASYSSEHFHPGYTF
len: 14; v_gene: TRBV5-1; j_gene: TRBJ1-2; CDR3aa: CASSFAGTGYGYTF
len: 14; v_gene: TRBV28; j_gene: TRBJ1-5; CDR3aa: CASSLPAVNQPQHF
len: 19; v_gene: TRBV7-3; j_gene: TRBJ1-5; CDR3aa: CASSLRGDAPPGPHQPQHF
len: 14; v_gene: TRBV3-1/TRBV3-2; j_gene: TRBJ2-3; CDR3aa: CASSQEYSEDTQYF
len: 15; v_gene: TRBV9; j_gene: TRBJ2-1; CDR3aa: CASSVEGGPYNEQFF
len: 11; v_gene: TRBV7-2; j_gene: TRBJ1-6; CDR3aa: CASSFGRPLHF
len: 12; v_gene: TRBV28; j_gene: TRBJ2-7; CDR3aa: CASSWDSYEQYF
len: 15; v_gene: TRBV2; j_gene: TRBJ2-2; CDR3aa: CATRSGNANTGELFF
len: 13; v_gene: TRBV18; j_gene: TRBJ1-2; CDR3aa: CASSPKQGNGYTF
len: 13; v_gene: TRBV7-8; j_gene: TRBJ1-6; CDR3aa: CASSLEGNSPLHF
len: 14; v_gene: TRBV19; j_gene: TRBJ1-3; CDR3aa: CASTPGASGNTIYF
len: 14; v_gene: TRBV28; j_gene: TRBJ2-7; CDR3aa: CASSSTGATYEQYF
len: 15; v_gene: TRBV5-1; j_gene: TRBJ2-6; CDR3aa: CASSLVPGGANVLTF
len: 15; v_gene: TRBV19; j_gene: TRBJ1-5; CDR3aa: CASTPERGSNQPQHF
len: 16; v_gene: TRBV19; j_gene: TRBJ1-5; CDR3aa: CASSRDRGIGNQPQHF
len: 15; v_gene: TRBV28; j_gene: TRBJ1-1; CDR3aa: CASRPSQLLNTEAFF
len: 14; v_gene: TRBV7-9; j_gene: TRBJ2-7; CDR3aa: CASSLAGQAYEQYF
len: 12; v_gene: TRBV23-1; j_gene: TRBJ1-1; CDR3aa: CAGRQENTEAFF
len: 16; v_gene: TRBV5-1; j_gene: TRBJ2-5; CDR3aa: CASSLAGTSVGETQYF
len: 14; v_gene: TRBV7-2; j_gene: TRBJ2-1; CDR3aa: CASSRGALGNEQFF
len: 16; v_gene: TRBV28; j_gene: TRBJ1-1; CDR3aa: CASSLGQWGKDTEAFF
len: 13; v_gene: TRBV7-8; j_gene: TRBJ1-1; CDR3aa: CASSPGGNTEAFF
len: 19; v_gene: TRBV7-2; j_gene: TRBJ1-4; CDR3aa: CASSLAARGLIGTNEKLFF
len: 15; v_gene: TRBV11-2; j_gene: TRBJ2-1; CDR3aa: CASSPRTGVINEQFF
len: 17; v_gene: TRBV4-3; j_gene: TRBJ2-1; CDR3aa: CASSQAARREVYNEQFF
len: 15; v_gene: TRBV11-2; j_gene: TRBJ2-1; CDR3aa: CASSLLAGANNEQFF
len: 15; v_gene: TRBV4-3; j_gene: TRBJ2-2; CDR3aa: CASSAKGKDTGELFF
len: 16; v_gene: TRBV7-2; j_gene: TRBJ1-5; CDR3aa: CASSHDVGISNQPQHF
len: 17; v_gene: TRBV28; j_gene: TRBJ1-1; CDR3aa: CASSPRGGRGHNTEAFF
len: 15; v_gene: TRBV7-2; j_gene: TRBJ2-1; CDR3aa: CATQVPGVAYNEQFF
len: 11; v_gene: TRBV29-1; j_gene: TRBJ1-2; CDR3aa: CSVGGDSGYTF
len: 14; v_gene: TRBV19; j_gene: TRBJ1-2; CDR3aa: CASSMAGIDYGYTF
len: 11; v_gene: TRBV5-6; j_gene: TRBJ1-1; CDR3aa: CASSLNTEAFF
len: 14; v_gene: TRBV7-2; j_gene: TRBJ2-6; CDR3aa: CASSHSSGANVLTF
len: 15; v_gene: TRBV19; j_gene: TRBJ1-5; CDR3aa: CASSNRPSSNQPQHF
len: 14; v_gene: TRBV9; j_gene: TRBJ2-7; CDR3aa: CASTRSSGSYEQYF
len: 13; v_gene: TRBV9; j_gene: TRBJ1-1; CDR3aa: CASSPRAKAEAFF
len: 15; v_gene: TRBV30; j_gene: TRBJ2-3; CDR3aa: CAWSVPERGTDTQYF
len: 15; v_gene: TRBV28; j_gene: TRBJ1-1; CDR3aa: CASSPLRGGSSSAFF
len: 13; v_gene: TRBV7-8; j_gene: TRBJ1-6; CDR3aa: CASRTVGNSPLHF
len: 18; v_gene: TRBV5-1; j_gene: TRBJ2-5; CDR3aa: CASSLASRMASGQETQYF
len: 16; v_gene: TRBV15; j_gene: TRBJ2-5; CDR3aa: CATSRDPGGHQETQYF
len: 14; v_gene: TRBV19; j_gene: TRBJ2-3; CDR3aa: CASSLGTHTDTQYF